One and the same sample provided the 18 T cell receptor beta chains below, sequenced in a study of blood T cell repertoires in COVID-19. Assay used: immunoSEQ multiplex PCR; TCRdb lists only in-frame clones, some missing. The repertoire holds about 120,000 clones, over 65% seen once, with under 5% in the top ten. Sequencing input: peripheral blood. The receptors derive from a man between 60 and 70 years old with acute or convalescent COVID-19.

The chain is built from TRBV6-5 and TRBJ1-6; D might be TRBD1 (5 bases). Germline V gene data show CDR1 as MNHEY and CDR2 as SVGAGI. This CDR3 is 13 amino acids long. The V gene lost 6 bases and the J gene lost 14 bases, with 17 bases spanning the gap. CDR3 loop: CASSPSVKGALHF. The CDR3 bases are TGTGCCAGCAGCCCGTCCGTAAAAGGGGCCCTCCACTTT.

The rearrangement links TRBV28 to TRBJ2-1; D perhaps matches TRBD1 (6 bases). V lost 7 bases to trimming and J lost 6 bases, with 13 bases between them. CDR1 is MDHEN, CDR2 SYDVKM, per germline. The CDR3 totals 13 residues. Here the CDR3 DNA reads TGTGCCAGCAATTCCGACAGGCTCAATGAGCAGTTCTTC. Protein product: CASNSDRLNEQFF.

The V and J genes are TRBV19 and TRBJ2-3; D gene unclear. The germline V gene encodes CDR1 LNHDA and CDR2 SQIVND (reference sequence). This CDR3 is built from 14 residues. V lost 3 bases and J 0 bases, leaving 7 bases between the germline ends. CDR3 bases: TGTGCCAGTAGTATGGCCTCTAGCACAGATACGCAGTATTTT. Amino acids: CASSMASSTDTQYF.

The chain uses TRBV5-4 and TRBJ2-5, with a tentative D call TRBD1 (5 bases). The V gene lost 0 bases and the J gene lost 5 bases, with 8 bases spanning the gap. This CDR3 is 13 amino acids long. CDR1 SGHNT and CDR2 YYREEE come from the germline V gene (reference sequence). CDR3 loop: CASSLEGPETQYF. In DNA form, the CDR3 reads TGTGCCAGCAGCTTGGAGGGGCCGGAGACCCAGTACTTC.

A single count supports this clone. The chain recombines TRBV12-3 or TRBV12-4 with TRBJ1-1; D possibly corresponds to TRBD1 (5 bases). V was pared by 4 bases and J by 1 base, with 7 bases between. This CDR3 is 13 amino acids long. The CDR3 sequence: CASSWGPNTEAFF. In nucleotides, the CDR3 is TGTGCCAGCAGTTGGGGCCCGAACACTGAAGCTTTCTTT.

The rearrangement links TRBV2 to TRBJ1-1; D gene ambiguous. CDR3 length: 13 amino acids. V was trimmed by 7 bases and J by 0 bases, leaving 9 bases between them. Per the germline V gene, CDR1 is SNHLY and CDR2 is FYNNEI. The CDR3 DNA reads TGTGCCAGCAATTTCGACATGAACACTGAAGCTTTCTTT. It is translated as CASNFDMNTEAFF.

This chain links TRBV7-9 with TRBJ2-2; 8 nucleotides match TRBD1. The CDR3 extends over 15 amino acids. After removal of 5 bases from V and 5 bases from J, the junction contained 7 bases not matched to a gene. Germline CDR1 is SEHNR and CDR2 is FQNEAQ (reference sequence). The DNA of the CDR3 is TGTGCCAGCAGCCTACAGGGGGGAGAAACCGGGGAGCTGTTTTTT. This codes for CASSLQGGETGELFF.

J is TRBJ1-4 and V is TRBV27; 7 bases map to TRBD1. Trimming at V came to 3 bases and at J to 6 bases, leaving 7 bases not matched to a gene. The germline gives CDR1 MNHEY, CDR2 SMNVEV (reference sequence). The CDR3 covers 15 residues. CDR3 in DNA: TGTGCCAGCAGTTTGGAGGGGGCAGGGTATGAAAAACTGTTTTTT. Translated: CASSLEGAGYEKLFF.

The V and J genes are TRBV11-2 and TRBJ2-5; 7 bases map to TRBD1. The CDR3 loop spans 15 amino acids. Germline V gene lookup returns CDR1 SGHAT and CDR2 FQNNGV. With 5 bases clipped from V and 0 bases from J, the junction kept 6 bases outside the gene matches. CDR3 in DNA: TGTGCCAGCAGCCGCTTCCAGGGGGACCAAGAGACCCAGTACTTC. It yields the protein CASSRFQGDQETQYF. Full variable domain (remainder filled in from reference TRBV11-2 and TRBJ2-5): EAGVAQSPRYKIIEKRQSVAFWCNPISGHATLYWYQQILGQGPKLLIQFQNNGVVDDSQLPKDRFSAERLKGVDSTLKIQPAKLEDSAVYLCASSRFQGDQETQYFGPGTRLLVL.

The chain has TRBV9 and TRBJ2-4; D not resolved. The CDR3 contains 15 residues. The V end was cut by 0 bases, the J end by 8 bases, with 15 bases between. Germline CDR1 SGDLS, CDR2 YYNGEE. CDR3 protein: CASSVGAVQTDIQYF. CDR3 nucleotide sequence: TGTGCCAGCAGCGTAGGGGCCGTCCAAACGGACATTCAGTACTTC.

The J gene is TRBJ1-1, the V gene TRBV18; 8 bases are shared with TRBD1. Trimming at V came to 2 bases and at J to 3 bases, leaving 5 bases not matched to a gene. The germline CDR1 and CDR2 sequences are KGHSH and LQKENI. The CDR3 contains 15 residues. CDR3 amino acids: CASSPTGQDHTEAFF. CDR3 sequence (DNA): TGTGCCAGCTCACCAACGGGACAGGACCACACTGAAGCTTTCTTT.

The chain links TRBV3-1 (or the pseudogene TRBV3-2) to TRBJ2-7; weak D call: TRBD2 (6 bases). V lost 5 bases to trimming and J lost 3 bases, with 8 bases between them. CDR1 and CDR2 from the germline V gene are LGHDT and YNNKEL (reference sequence). This CDR3 contains 12 residues. Written as DNA, the CDR3 is TGTGCCAGCAGCGGGGGGATCTACGAGCAGTACTTC. It translates to CASSGGIYEQYF.

The sample holds a few counts of this clone. This chain joins TRBV28 and TRBJ2-7, with a possible D match to TRBD1 (6 bases). V was cut by 4 bases and J by 4 bases, with 8 bases left in between. Germline assignment: CDR1 MDHEN and CDR2 SYDVKM. This CDR3 has 12 amino acids. The chain's CDR3 is CASSYRVYEQYF. The CDR3 DNA reads as TGTGCCAGCAGTTACAGGGTTTACGAGCAGTACTTC.

This clone was observed a few times. The chain combines TRBV5-1 with TRBJ1-1, with 11 bases lining up with TRBD1. The CDR3 runs 17 residues. CDR1 is SGHRS, CDR2 YFSETQ, per germline. V shed 2 bases and J 3 bases; nucleotides not matched to a gene: 9. The CDR3 bases are TGCGCCAGCAGCTTCATCGGACAGGGGGCGCGGGACACTGAAGCTTTCTTT. Amino acid sequence: CASSFIGQGARDTEAFF.

The chain uses TRBV27 and TRBJ2-3; D gene ambiguous. V was cut by 7 bases and J by 6 bases, with 8 bases left in between. Germline values: CDR1 MNHEY, CDR2 SMNVEV (reference sequence). The CDR3 sequence is 11 residues long. CDR3 amino acids: CASTSVDTQYF. In nucleotides, the CDR3 is TGTGCCAGCACCTCAGTTGATACGCAGTATTTT.

The chain links TRBV18 to TRBJ1-4; the match to TRBD1 covers 8 bases. The germline V gene encodes CDR1 KGHSH and CDR2 LQKENI. V dropped 5 bases and J dropped 5; count of bases not matched to a gene: 4. The CDR3 contains 14 residues. The CDR3 is CASSSDRGNEKLFF. CDR3 bases: TGTGCCAGCTCATCCGACAGGGGCAATGAAAAACTGTTTTTT.

The gene calls are TRBV18 and TRBJ2-1, with 12 bases identical to TRBD2. Unmatched junction bases numbered 8, after V lost 0 bases and J lost 8 bases. The CDR3 sequence is 17 residues long. In germline, CDR1 is KGHSH, CDR2 LQKENI. The CDR3 sequence is CASSPPRRLAGDYEQFF. The CDR3 nucleotides are TGTGCCAGCTCACCACCCCGGAGACTAGCGGGAGATTATGAGCAGTTCTTC.

This chain links TRBV5-1 with TRBJ2-2; D not resolved. From germline, CDR1 is SGHRS and CDR2 YFSETQ. The ends were cut back, 0 bases at V and 1 base at J, with 13 bases in the middle. The CDR3 has 17 amino acids. The DNA of the CDR3 is TGCGCCAGCAGCTTGGGTCAGGTCGCCGGGAACACCGGGGAGCTGTTTTTT. It encodes CASSLGQVAGNTGELFF.